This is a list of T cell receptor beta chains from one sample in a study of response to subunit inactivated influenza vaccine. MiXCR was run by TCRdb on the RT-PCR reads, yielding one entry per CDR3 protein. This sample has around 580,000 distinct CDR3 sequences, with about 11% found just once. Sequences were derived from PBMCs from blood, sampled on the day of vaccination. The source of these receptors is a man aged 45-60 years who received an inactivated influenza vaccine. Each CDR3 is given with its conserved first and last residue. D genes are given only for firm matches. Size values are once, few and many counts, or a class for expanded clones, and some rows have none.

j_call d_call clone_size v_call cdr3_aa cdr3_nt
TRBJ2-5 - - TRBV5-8 CASSPGPPRTQYF TGTGCCAGCAGCCCTGGCCCCCCCCGGACCCAGTACTTC
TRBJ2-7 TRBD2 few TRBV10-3 CAISGLAGGSEQYF TGTGCCATCAGTGGGCTAGCGGGAGGTTCCGAGCAGTACTTC
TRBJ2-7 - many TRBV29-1 CSVITDGKTYEQYF TGCAGCGTTATCACTGACGGGAAAACCTACGAGCAGTACTTC
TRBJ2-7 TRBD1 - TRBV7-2 CASSKTGGSYEQYF TGTGCCAGCAGCAAGACAGGGGGCTCCTACGAGCAGTACTTC
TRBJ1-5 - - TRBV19 CASSMGQNNQPQHF TGTGCCAGTAGTATGGGACAAAACAATCAGCCCCAGCATTTT
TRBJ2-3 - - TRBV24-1 CATSDSGFSTDTQYF TGTGCCACCAGTGATTCGGGATTTAGCACAGATACGCAGTATTTT
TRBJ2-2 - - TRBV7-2 CASSRQLNTGELFF TGTGCCAGCAGCAGGCAACTTAACACCGGGGAGCTGTTTTTT
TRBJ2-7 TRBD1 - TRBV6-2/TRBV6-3 CASSDLGQGSYEQCF TGTGCCAGCAGTGACTTGGGACAGGGATCCTACGAGCAGTGCTTC
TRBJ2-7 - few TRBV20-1 CSARVPGPGYEQYF TGCAGTGCTAGAGTGCCGGGGCCGGGCTACGAGCAGTACTTC
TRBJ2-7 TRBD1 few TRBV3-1 CASSQGYRTGSYEQYF TGTGCCAGCAGCCAAGGATACCGGACAGGGTCCTACGAGCAGTACTTC
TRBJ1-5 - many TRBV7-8 CASSLPNQPQHF TGTGCCAGCAGCTTACCCAATCAGCCCCAGCATTTT
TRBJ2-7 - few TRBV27 CATSRGNFNEQYF TGTGCCACTTCTAGGGGTAATTTCAACGAGCAGTACTTC
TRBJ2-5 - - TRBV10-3 CATGPEETQYF TGTGCCACTGGCCCCGAAGAGACCCAGTACTTC
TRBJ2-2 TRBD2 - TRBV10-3 CAISESLTSGGPGELFF TGTGCCATCAGTGAGTCGTTGACTAGCGGCGGCCCGGGGGAGCTGTTTTTT
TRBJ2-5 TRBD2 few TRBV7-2 CASSRDVAGGRQTQYF TGTGCCAGCAGCCGGGACGTAGCGGGGGGGCGCCAGACCCAGTACTTC
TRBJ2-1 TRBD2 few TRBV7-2 CASSLSGRFNEQFF TGTGCCAGCAGCTTAAGCGGGAGGTTTAATGAGCAGTTCTTC
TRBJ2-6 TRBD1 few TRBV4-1 CASSQVEGASSGANVLTF TGCGCCAGCAGCCAAGTTGAGGGGGCCAGCTCTGGGGCCAACGTCCTGACTTTC
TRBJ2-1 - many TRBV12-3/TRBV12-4 CASSLWGGADNEQFF TGTGCCAGCAGTTTATGGGGGGGGGCGGATAATGAGCAGTTCTTC
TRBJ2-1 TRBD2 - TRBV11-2 CASSLGLAGYYNEQFF TGTGCCAGCAGCCTGGGACTAGCGGGGTACTACAATGAGCAGTTCTTC
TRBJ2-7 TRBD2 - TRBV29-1 CSVRTSSYEQYF TGCAGCGTTCGGACTAGCTCCTACGAGCAGTACTTC
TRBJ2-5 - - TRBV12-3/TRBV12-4 CASSLVGSGPTQETQYF TGTGCCAGCAGTTTAGTGGGTAGCGGTCCAACCCAAGAGACCCAGTACTTC
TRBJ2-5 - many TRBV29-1 CSVVHFGTQYF TGCAGCGTCGTACACTTTGGGACCCAGTACTTC
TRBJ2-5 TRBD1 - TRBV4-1 CASSQGDREFDKTQYF TGCGCCAGCAGCCAGGGGGACAGGGAGTTTGACAAGACCCAGTACTTC
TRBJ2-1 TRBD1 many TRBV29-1 CSGEGQGYNEQFF TGCAGCGGCGAAGGACAGGGGTACAATGAGCAGTTCTTC
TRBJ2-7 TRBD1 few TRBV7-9 CASSSYRGTGEQYF TGTGCCAGCAGCTCCTACAGGGGGACGGGAGAGCAGTACTTC
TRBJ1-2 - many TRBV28 CASSALGREDYGYTF TGTGCCAGCAGTGCCCTTGGCAGGGAGGACTATGGCTACACCTTC
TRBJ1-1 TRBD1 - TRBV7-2 CASSRWGQAAFF TGTGCCAGCAGCCGCTGGGGACAGGCGGCTTTCTTT
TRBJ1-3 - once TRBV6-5 CASSLGPNSGNTIYF TGTGCCAGCAGTTTAGGACCTAACTCTGGAAACACCATATATTTT
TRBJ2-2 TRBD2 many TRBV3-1 CASSRTSGNGELFF TGTGCCAGCAGTCGGACTAGCGGGAACGGGGAGCTGTTTTTT